A single sample gave rise to the 3 T cell receptor beta chains below, sequenced in a study of control samples from healthy donors and cancer patients. Assay used: immunoSEQ multiplex PCR; TCRdb lists only in-frame clones, some missing. This sample has around 180,000 clones, with 85% to 95% found just once. Specimen: blood. The receptors were gathered from a woman aged 18-35 years in good health.

This clone appeared once. CDR3 nucleotide sequence: TGTGCCAGTAGGGCCGGTGGGGCGGGGGCCAAAAACATTCAGTACTTC. Translating gives CASRAGGAGAKNIQYF. The chain couples TRBV19 to TRBJ2-4; D possibly corresponds to TRBD2 (6 bases). Trimming pared 6 bases from V and 1 base from J, leaving 16 bases between. This CDR3 has 16 amino acids. Germline-derived CDR1 and CDR2 are LNHDA and SQIVND (reference sequence).

The J gene is TRBJ2-1, the V gene TRBV15, with D possibly being TRBD1 (6 bases). This CDR3 comprises 14 residues. CDR1 is LNHNV and CDR2 is YYDKDF in the germline V gene (reference sequence). V was cut by 8 bases and J by 7 bases, with 18 bases left in between. The CDR3 loop is CATHQGNGYNEQFF. In DNA, the CDR3 is TGTGCCACCCACCAGGGGAATGGGTATAATGAGCAGTTCTTC.

The chain joins TRBV27 to TRBJ1-4, with a weak D call TRBD1 (6 bases). The length of the CDR3 is 14 residues. CDR1 MNHEY and CDR2 SMNVEV come from the germline V gene (reference sequence). V shed 6 bases and J shed 4 bases, with 12 bases lying between them. CDR3 sequence: CASSKGGGNEKLFF. CDR3 nucleotides: TGTGCCAGCAGCAAGGGGGGTGGTAATGAAAAACTGTTTTTT. Drawing the rest from reference TRBV27 and TRBJ1-4, the complete variable domain is EAQVTQNPRYLITVTGKKLTVTCSQNMNHEYMSWYRQDPGLGLRQIYYSMNVEVTDKGDVPEGYKVSRKEKRNFPLILESPSPNQTSLYFCASSKGGGNEKLFFGSGTQLSVL.